This T cell receptor beta chain was identified in a study of T cell responses to AZD1222 COVID-19 vaccine. V was cut by 3 bases and J by 4 bases, with 7 bases left in between. CDR3 length: 13 amino acids. CDR1 is SGHTA and CDR2 is FQGNSA in the germline V gene. Sequencing was performed with immunoSEQ multiplex PCR; in TCRdb, only in-frame clones are kept and a portion is missing. The sample has some 200,000 clones, approximately 91% seen once. A note on this clone: Additional DNA sequences in this sample encode the identical CDR3.

The sequence derives from an adult who received the AZD1222 COVID-19 vaccine. The starting material was peripheral blood, obtained 28 days after the second AZD1222 dose. The J gene is TRBJ2-1, the V gene TRBV7-2, with D possibly being TRBD2 (6 bases). The chain's CDR3 is CASSLGLYNEQFF. The CDR3 DNA sequence: TGTGCCAGCAGCTTGGGACTTTACAATGAGCAGTTCTTC.